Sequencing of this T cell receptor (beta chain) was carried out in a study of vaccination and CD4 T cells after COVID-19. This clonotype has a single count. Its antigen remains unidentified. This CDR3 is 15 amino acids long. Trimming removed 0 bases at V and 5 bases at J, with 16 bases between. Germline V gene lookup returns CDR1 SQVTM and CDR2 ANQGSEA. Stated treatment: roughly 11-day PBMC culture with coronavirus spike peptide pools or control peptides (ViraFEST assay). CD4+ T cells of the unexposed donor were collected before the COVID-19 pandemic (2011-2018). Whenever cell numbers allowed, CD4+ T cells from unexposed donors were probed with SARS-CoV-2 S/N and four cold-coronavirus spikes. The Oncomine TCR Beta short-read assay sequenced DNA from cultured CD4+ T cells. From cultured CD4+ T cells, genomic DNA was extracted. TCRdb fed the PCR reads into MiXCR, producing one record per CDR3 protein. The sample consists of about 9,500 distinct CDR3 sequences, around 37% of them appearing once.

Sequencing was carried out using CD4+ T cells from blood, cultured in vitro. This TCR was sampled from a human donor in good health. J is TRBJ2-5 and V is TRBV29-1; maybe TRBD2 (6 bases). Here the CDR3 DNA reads TGCAGCGTTGAAGAAAGGGTCTCGGGGGAGGAGACCCAGTACTTC. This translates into CSVEERVSGEETQYF.